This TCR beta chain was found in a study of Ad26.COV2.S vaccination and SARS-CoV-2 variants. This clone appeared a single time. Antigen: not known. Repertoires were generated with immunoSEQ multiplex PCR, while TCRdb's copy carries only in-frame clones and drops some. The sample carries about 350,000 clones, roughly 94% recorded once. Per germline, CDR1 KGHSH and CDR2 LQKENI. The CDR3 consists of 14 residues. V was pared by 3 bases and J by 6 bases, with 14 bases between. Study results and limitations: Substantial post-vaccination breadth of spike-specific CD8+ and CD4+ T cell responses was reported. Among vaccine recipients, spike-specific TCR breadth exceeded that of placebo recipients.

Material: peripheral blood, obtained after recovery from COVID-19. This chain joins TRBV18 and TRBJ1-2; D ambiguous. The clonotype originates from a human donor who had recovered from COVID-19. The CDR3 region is CASSPGSGIDGYTF. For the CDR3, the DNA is TGTGCCAGCTCACCGGGATCGGGAATCGATGGCTACACCTTC.